These 6 T cell receptor beta chains were sequenced from one sample in a study of response to subunit inactivated influenza vaccine. TCRdb independently ran MiXCR on the RT-PCR reads; one entry per CDR3 protein. This table holds roughly 780,000 distinct CDR3 sequences, around 20% found once. Sample: PBMCs from blood, taken 4 to 6 days after vaccination. Receptors were obtained from a middle-aged man who received an inactivated influenza vaccine.

This clonotype was detected a few times. The V and J genes are TRBV20-1 and TRBJ1-4; D not certain. This CDR3 region has 16 residues. Germline V gene sequence: CDR1 DFQATT, CDR2 SNEGSKA (reference sequence). Trimming pared 0 bases from V and 5 bases from J, leaving 16 bases between. CDR3 sequence (DNA): TGCAGTGCTAGAGATGGGCCCCGTCAGATAAATGAAAAACTGTTTTTT. Translated: CSARDGPRQINEKLFF.

The table lists this clonotype with many counts. The rearrangement links TRBV4-2 to TRBJ2-7; D is uncertain. Germline V lookup: CDR1 LGHNA, CDR2 YNFKEQ. V gave up 0 bases and J gave up 1 base, with 7 bases separating them. The CDR3 is 14 residues long. The CDR3 protein is CASSQELLSYEQYF. In DNA form, the CDR3 reads TGTGCCAGCAGCCAAGAGCTCCTGTCCTACGAGCAGTACTTC.

This clonotype was seen just once. The V call is TRBV10-3, the J call TRBJ2-1; D unresolved. Germline V gives CDR1 ENHRY, CDR2 SYGVKD. V was clipped by 8 bases and J by 4 bases, with 9 bases between them. CDR3 length: 12 residues. CDR3 DNA sequence: TGTGCCATCGCGGCTACTTACAATGAGCAGTTCTTC. Translating it yields CAIAATYNEQFF.

This clonotype was seen more than once but under ten times. V gene TRBV15 combines with J gene TRBJ2-3, with D perhaps TRBD2 (7 bases). The length of the CDR3 is 16 residues. The ends were cut back, 3 bases at V and 4 bases at J, with 17 bases in the middle. CDR1 and CDR2 from the germline V gene are LNHNV and YYDKDF (reference sequence). The CDR3 reads CATSSSTGLVSDTQYF. In DNA, the CDR3 is TGTGCCACCAGCAGCTCGACAGGACTAGTCTCAGATACGCAGTATTTT.

This sequence joins TRBV12-3 or TRBV12-4 and TRBJ2-2; D possibly corresponds to TRBD2 (6 bases). The CDR3 contains 14 residues. V dropped 7 bases and J dropped 4 bases, with 13 bases sitting between them. CDR3 amino acids: CASINGGVTGELFF. DNA for the CDR3: TGTGCCAGCATTAACGGGGGAGTCACCGGGGAGCTGTTTTTT.

V and J are TRBV5-1 and TRBJ1-1; D may be TRBD1 (6 bases). Trimming removed 0 bases from V and 1 base from J, with 7 bases in between. From germline, CDR1 is SGHRS and CDR2 YFSETQ. The CDR3 covers 14 residues. This CDR3 reads CASSLEGQNTEAFF. The DNA for the CDR3 is TGCGCCAGCAGCTTGGAGGGACAGAACACTGAAGCTTTCTTT.